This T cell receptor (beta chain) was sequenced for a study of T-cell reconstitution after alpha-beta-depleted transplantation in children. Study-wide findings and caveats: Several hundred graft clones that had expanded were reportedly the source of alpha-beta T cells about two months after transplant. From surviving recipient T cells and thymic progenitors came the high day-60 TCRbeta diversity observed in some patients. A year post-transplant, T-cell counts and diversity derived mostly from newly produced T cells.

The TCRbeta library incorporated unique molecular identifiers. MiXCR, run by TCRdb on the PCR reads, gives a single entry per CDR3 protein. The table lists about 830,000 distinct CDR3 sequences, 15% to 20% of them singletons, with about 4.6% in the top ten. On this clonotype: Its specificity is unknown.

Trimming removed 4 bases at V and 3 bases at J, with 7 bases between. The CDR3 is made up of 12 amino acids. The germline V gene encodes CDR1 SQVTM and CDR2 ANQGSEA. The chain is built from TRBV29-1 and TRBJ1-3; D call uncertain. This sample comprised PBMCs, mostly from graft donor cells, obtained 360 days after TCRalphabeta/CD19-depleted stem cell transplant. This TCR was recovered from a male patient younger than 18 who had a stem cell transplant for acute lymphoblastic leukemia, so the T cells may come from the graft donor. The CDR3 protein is CSVGEFGNTIYF. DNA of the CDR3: TGCAGCGTTGGAGAATTTGGAAACACCATATATTTT. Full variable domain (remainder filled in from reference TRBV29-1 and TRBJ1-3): SAVISQKPSRDICQRGTSLTIQCQVDSQVTMMFWYRQQPGQSLTLIATANQGSEATYESGFVIDKFPISRPNLTFSTLTVSNMSPEDSSIYLCSVGEFGNTIYFGEGSWLTVV.